This TCR beta chain derives from a study of blood T cell repertoires in COVID-19. J was trimmed by 1 base and V by 6 bases; bases with no gene match: 10. Germline CDR1 LGHNT, CDR2 FRNRAP. There are 17 residues in the CDR3. Using immunoSEQ multiplex PCR, the repertoire was profiled, and TCRdb retains in-frame clones only, with some absent. The sample includes about 250,000 clones, just over 85% of them seen just once. Sequencing was carried out using PBMCs or T cells enriched from blood (not recorded which). This TCR derives from a man aged 18 to 30 who had recovered from COVID-19. The V gene is TRBV12-5, the J gene TRBJ1-5, with 9 positions matching TRBD1. CDR3 region: CASGIILGQGSNQPQHF. The CDR3 coding sequence is TGTGCTAGTGGCATTATTTTGGGACAGGGAAGCAATCAGCCCCAGCATTTT.